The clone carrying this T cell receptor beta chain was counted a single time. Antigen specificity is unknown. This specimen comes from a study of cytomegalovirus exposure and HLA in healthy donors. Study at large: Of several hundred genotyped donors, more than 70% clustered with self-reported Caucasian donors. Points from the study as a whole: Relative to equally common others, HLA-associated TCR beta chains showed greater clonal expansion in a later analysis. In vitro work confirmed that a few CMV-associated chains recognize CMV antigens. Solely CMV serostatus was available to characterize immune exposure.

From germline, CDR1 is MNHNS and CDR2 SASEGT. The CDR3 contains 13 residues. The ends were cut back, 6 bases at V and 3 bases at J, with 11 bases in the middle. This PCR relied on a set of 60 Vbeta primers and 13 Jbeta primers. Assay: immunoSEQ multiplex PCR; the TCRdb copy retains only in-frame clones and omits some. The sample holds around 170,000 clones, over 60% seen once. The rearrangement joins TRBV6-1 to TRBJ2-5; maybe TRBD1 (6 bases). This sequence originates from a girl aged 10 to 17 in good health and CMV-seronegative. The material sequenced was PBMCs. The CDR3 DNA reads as TGTGCCAGCAGGGGTGCAGGGGAAGAGACCCAGTACTTC. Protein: CASRGAGEETQYF.